This T cell receptor beta chain appears in the sequencing data of a study of cytomegalovirus exposure and HLA in healthy donors. Some clones are missing from TCRdb's copy, which holds only in-frame ones; the method was immunoSEQ multiplex PCR. The sample comprises tens of thousands of clones, about 85% of which are singletons, and under 3.5% rests with the top ten. CDR1 is KGHSH, CDR2 LQKENI, per germline. The V end lost 0 bases, the J end lost 4 bases, and 10 bases lay between the germline ends. CDR3 length: 15 residues. The rearrangement links TRBV18 to TRBJ1-5; D call uncertain. Sequenced input: PBMCs. The sequence was collected from a man aged 30 to 45 in good health and CMV-seronegative. In DNA form, the CDR3 reads TGTGCCAGCTCACCACCGGAGGCGGGAAATCAGCCCCAGCATTTT. The encoded protein is CASSPPEAGNQPQHF.